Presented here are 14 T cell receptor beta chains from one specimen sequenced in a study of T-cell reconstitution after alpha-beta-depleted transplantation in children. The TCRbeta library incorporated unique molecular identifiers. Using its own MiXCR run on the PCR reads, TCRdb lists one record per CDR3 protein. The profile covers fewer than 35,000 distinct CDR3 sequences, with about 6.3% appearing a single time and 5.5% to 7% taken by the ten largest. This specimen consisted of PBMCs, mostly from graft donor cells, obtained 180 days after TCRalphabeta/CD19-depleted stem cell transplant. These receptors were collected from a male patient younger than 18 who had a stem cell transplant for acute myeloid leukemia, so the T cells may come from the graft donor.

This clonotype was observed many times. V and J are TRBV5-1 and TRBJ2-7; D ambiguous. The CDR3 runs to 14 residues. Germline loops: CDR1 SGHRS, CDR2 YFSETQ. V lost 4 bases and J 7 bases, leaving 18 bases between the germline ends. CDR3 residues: CASSPTGAAREQYV. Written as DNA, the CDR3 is TGCGCCAGCAGCCCGACCGGCGCGGCTCGGGAGCAGTACGTC.

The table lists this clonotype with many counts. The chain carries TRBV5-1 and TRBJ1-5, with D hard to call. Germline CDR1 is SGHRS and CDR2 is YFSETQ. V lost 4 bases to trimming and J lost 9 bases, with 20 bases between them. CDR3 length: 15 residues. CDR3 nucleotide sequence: TGCGCCAGCAGCCCGGTGGGCGGTCCCGAGGGGCCCCAGCATTTT. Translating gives CASSPVGGPEGPQHF. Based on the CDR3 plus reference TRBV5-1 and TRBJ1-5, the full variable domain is KAGVTQTPRYLIKTRGQQVTLSCSPISGHRSVSWYQQTPGQGLQFLFEYFSETQRNKGNFPGRFSGRQFSNSRSEMNVSTLELGDSALYLCASSPVGGPEGPQHFGDGTRLSIL.

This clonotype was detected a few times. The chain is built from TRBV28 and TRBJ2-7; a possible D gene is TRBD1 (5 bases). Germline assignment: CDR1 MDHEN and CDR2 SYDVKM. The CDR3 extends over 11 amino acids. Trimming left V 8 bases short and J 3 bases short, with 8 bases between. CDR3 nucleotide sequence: TGTGCCAGCGGGGCTTTCTACGAGCAGTACTTC. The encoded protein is CASGAFYEQYF.

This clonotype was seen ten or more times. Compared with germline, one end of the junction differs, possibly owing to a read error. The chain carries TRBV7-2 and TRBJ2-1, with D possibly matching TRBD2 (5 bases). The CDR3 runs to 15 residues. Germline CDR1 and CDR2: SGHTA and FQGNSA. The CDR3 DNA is TGTTCCAGCAGCTTAATCGGGGTTTCCTACAATGAGCAGTTCTTC. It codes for CSSSLIGVSYNEQFF. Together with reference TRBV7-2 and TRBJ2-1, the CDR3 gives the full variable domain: GAGVSQSPSNKVTEKGKDVELRCDPISGHTALYWYRQSLGQGLEFLIYFQGNSAPDKSGLPSDRFSAERTGGSVSTLTIQRTQQEDSAVYLCSSSLIGVSYNEQFFGPGTRLTVL.

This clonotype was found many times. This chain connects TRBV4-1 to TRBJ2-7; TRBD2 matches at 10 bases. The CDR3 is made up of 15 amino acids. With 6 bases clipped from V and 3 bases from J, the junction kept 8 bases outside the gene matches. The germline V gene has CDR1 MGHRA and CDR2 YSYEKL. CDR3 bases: TGCGCCAGCAGTCTCGGGACTAGCGAATTCTACGAGCAGTACTTC. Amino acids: CASSLGTSEFYEQYF.

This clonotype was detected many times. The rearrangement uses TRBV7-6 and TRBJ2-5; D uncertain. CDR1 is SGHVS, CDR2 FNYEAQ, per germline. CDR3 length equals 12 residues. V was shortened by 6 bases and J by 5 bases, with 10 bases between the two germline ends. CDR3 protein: CASSPGSETQYF. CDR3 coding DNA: TGTGCCAGCAGTCCCGGGTCGGAGACCCAGTACTTC.

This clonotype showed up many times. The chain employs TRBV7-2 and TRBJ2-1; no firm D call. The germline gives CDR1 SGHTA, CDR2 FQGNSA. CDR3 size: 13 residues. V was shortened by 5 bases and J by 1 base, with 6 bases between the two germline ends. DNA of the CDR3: TGTGCCAGCAGCCCCGGGTCCTACAATGAGCAGTTCTTC. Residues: CASSPGSYNEQFF.

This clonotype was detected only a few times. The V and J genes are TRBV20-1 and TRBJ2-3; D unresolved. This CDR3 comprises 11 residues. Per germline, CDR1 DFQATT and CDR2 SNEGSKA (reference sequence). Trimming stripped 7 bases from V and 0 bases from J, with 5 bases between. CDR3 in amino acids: CSEASTDTQYF. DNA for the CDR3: TGCAGTGAAGCCAGCACAGATACGCAGTATTTT.

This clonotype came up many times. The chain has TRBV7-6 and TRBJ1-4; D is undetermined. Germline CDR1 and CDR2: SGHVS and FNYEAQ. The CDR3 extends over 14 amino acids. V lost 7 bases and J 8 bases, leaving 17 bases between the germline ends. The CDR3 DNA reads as TGTGCCAGCACTCTCGGCGGAGGGAGGGAAAAACTGTTTTTT. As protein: CASTLGGGREKLFF.

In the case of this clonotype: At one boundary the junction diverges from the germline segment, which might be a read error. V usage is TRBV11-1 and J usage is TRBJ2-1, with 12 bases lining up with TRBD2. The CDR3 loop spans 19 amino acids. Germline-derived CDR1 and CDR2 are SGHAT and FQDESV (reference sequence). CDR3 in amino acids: CTSSLGLAGTLLTYNEQFF. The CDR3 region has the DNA TGTACCAGCTCCTTAGGACTAGCGGGAACGCTCCTTACCTACAATGAGCAGTTCTTC.

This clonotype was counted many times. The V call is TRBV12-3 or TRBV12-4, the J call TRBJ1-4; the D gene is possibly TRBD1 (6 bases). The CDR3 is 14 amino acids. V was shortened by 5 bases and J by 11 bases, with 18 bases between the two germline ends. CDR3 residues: CASSLGGTVEKLFF. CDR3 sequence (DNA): TGTGCCAGCAGTCTAGGGGGGACGGTAGAGAAACTGTTTTTT.

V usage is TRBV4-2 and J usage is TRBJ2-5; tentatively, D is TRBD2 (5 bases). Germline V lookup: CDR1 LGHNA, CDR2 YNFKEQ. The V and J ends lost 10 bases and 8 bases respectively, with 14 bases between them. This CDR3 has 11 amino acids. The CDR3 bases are TGTGCCATGGGCTCGGAGGACACCCAGTACTTC. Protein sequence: CAMGSEDTQYF.

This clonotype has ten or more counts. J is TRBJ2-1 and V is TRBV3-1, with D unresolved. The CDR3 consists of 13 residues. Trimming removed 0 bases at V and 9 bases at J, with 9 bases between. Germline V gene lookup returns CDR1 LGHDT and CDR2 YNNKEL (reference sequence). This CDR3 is CASSQDWLTEQFF. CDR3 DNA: TGTGCCAGCAGCCAAGATTGGTTGACTGAGCAGTTCTTC.

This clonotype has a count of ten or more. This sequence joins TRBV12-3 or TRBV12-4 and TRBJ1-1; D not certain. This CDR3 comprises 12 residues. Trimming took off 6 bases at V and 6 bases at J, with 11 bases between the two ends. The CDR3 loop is CASRVGGSEAFF. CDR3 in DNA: TGTGCCAGCAGAGTGGGCGGGTCTGAAGCTTTCTTT.